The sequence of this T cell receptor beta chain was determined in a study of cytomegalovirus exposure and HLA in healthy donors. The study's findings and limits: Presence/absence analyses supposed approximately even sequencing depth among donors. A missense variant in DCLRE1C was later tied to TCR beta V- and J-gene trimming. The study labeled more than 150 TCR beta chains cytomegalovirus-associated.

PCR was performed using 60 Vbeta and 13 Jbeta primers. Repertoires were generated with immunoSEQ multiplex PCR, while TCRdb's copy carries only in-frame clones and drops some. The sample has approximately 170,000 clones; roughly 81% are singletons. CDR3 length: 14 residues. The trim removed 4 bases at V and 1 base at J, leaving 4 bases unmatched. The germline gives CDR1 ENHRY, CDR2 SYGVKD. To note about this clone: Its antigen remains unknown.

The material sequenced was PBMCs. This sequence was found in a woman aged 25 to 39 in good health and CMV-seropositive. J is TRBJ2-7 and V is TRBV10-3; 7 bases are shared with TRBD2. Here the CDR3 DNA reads TGTGCCATCAGTGGGCGGGAGAGTTCCTACGAGCAGTACTTC. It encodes CAISGRESSYEQYF.